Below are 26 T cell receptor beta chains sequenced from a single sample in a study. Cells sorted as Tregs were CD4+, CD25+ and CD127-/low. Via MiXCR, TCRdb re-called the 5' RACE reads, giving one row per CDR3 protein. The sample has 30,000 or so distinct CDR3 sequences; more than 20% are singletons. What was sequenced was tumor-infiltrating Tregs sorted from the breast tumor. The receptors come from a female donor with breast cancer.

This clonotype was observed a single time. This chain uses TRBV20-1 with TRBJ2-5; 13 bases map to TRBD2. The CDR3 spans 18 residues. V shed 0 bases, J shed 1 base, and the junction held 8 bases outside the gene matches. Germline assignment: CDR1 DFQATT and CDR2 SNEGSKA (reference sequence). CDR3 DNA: TGCAGTGCTAGAGATGCCCGACTAGCGGGAGGCCCCCAAGAGACCCAGTACTTC. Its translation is CSARDARLAGGPQETQYF.

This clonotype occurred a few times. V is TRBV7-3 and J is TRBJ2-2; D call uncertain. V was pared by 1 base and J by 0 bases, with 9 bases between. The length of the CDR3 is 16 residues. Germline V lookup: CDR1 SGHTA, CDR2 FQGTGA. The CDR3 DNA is TGTGCCAGCAGCTTAAACCGCGGAGCGAACACCGGGGAGCTGTTTTTT. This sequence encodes CASSLNRGANTGELFF.

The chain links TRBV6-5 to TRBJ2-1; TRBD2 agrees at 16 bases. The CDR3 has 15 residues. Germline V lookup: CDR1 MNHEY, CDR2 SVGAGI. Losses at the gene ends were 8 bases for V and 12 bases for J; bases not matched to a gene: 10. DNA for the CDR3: TGTGCCAGCGGGAAGGCGGGACTAGCGGGAGGGTGGCAGTTCTTC. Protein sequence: CASGKAGLAGGWQFF.

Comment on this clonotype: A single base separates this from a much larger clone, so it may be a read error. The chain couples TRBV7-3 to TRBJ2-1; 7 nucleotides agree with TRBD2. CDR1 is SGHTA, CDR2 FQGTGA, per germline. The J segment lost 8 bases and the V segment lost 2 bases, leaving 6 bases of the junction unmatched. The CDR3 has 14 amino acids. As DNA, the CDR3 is TGTGCCAGCAGCTTAGGGGTGGGGAGGGATGAGCAGTTCTTC. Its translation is CASSLGVGRDEQFF.

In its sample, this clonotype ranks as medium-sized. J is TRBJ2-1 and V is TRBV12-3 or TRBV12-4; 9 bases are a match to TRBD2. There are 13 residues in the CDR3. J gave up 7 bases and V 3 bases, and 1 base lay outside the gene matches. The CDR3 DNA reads TGTGCCAGCAGTTTTAGCGGGAGAAATGAGCAGTTCTTC. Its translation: CASSFSGRNEQFF.

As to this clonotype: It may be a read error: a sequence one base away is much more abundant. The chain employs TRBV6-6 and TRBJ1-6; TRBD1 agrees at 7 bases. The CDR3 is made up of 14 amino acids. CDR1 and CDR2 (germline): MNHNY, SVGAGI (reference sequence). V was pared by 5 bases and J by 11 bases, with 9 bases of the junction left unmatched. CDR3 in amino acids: CASSTTGPVTPLHF. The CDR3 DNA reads TGTGCCAGCAGTACGACAGGGCCGGTTACACCCCTCCACTTT.

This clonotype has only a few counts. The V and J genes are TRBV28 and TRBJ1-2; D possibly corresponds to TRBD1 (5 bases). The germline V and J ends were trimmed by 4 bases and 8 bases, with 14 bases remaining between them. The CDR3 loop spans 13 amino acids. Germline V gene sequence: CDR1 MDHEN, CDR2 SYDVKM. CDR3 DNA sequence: TGTGCCAGCAGTTCGGTTGGGACTAGAGGCTACACCTTC. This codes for CASSSVGTRGYTF.

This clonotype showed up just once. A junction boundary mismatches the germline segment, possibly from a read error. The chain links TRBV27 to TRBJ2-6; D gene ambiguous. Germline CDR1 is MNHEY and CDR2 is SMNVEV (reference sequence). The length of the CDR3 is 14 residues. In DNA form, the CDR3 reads TGTGCCAGCGGTTTATCGAGTGGGGCCAACGTCCTGACTTTC. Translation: CASGLSSGANVLTF.

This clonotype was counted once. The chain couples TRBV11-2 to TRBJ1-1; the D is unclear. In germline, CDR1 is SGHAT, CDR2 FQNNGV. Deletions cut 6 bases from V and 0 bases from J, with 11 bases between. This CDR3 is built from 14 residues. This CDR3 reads CASRYTWMNTEAFF. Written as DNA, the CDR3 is TGTGCCAGCAGGTATACGTGGATGAACACTGAAGCTTTCTTT.

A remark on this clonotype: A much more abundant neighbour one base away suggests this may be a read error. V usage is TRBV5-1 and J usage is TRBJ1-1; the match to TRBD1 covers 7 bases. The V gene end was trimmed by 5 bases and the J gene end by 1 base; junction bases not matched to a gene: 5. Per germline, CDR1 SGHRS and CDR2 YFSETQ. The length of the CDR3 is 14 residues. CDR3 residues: CASSLDRKNTEAFF. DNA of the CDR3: TGCGCCAGCAGTCTGGACAGGAAGAACACTGAAGCTTTCTTT.

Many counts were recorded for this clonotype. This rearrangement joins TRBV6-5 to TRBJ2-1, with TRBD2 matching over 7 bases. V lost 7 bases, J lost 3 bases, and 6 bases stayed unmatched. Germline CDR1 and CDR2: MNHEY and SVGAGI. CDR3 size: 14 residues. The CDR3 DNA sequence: TGTGCCAGCAACCCGGGAGGCATCTACAATGAGCAGTTCTTC. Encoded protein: CASNPGGIYNEQFF.

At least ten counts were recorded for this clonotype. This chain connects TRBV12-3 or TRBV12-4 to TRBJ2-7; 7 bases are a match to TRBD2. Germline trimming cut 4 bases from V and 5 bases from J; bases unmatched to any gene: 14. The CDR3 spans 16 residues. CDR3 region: CASSWAWEREGDEQYF. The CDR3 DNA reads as TGTGCCAGCAGTTGGGCCTGGGAGCGGGAAGGCGACGAGCAGTACTTC.

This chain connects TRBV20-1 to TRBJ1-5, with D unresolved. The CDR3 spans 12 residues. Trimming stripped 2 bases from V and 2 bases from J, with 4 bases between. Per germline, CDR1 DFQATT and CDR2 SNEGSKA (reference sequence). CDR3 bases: TGCAGTGCTAGACGAGGCAATCAGCCCCAGCATTTT. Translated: CSARRGNQPQHF.

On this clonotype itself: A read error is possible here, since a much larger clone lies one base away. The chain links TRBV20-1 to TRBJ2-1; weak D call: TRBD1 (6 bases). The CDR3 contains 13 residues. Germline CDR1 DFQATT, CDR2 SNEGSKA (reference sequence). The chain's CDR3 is CSASNYRANEQLF. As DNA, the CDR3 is TGCAGTGCTAGCAACTACAGGGCCAATGAGCAGCTCTTC.

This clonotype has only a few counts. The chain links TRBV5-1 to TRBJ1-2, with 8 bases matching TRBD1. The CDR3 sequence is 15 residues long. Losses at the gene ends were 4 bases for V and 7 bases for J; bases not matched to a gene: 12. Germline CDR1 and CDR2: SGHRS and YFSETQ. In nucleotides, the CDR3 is TGCGCCAGCAGCCCTGACAGGGGTGGGTCTGGTGGCTACACCTTC. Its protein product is CASSPDRGGSGGYTF.

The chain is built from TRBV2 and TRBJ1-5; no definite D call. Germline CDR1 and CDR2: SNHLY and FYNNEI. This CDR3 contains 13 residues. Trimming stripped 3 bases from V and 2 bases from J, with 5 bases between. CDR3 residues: CASSEHGNQPQHF. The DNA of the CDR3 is TGTGCCAGCAGTGAGCACGGCAATCAGCCCCAGCATTTT.

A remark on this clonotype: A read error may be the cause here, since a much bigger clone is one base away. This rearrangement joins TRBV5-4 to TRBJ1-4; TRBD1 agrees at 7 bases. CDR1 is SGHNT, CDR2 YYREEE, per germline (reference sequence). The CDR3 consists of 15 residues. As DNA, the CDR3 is TGTGCCAGCAGCCCCCGACAGGGAAGTAATGGAAAACTGTTTTTT. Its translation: CASSPRQGSNGKLFF.

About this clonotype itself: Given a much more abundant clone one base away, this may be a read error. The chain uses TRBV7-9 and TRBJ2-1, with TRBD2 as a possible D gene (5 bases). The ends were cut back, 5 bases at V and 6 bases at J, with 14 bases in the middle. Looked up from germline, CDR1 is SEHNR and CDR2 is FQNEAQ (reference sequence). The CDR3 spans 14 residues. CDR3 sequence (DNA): TGTGCCAGCAGCCATAGCGTGAGGCCCAATGAGCAGTTCTTC. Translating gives CASSHSVRPNEQFF.

CDR3 DNA: TGTGCCAGCAGTTATTTCTTTGGAGGGGGAGGGGAGGATGAGCAGTTCTTC. It yields the protein CASSYFFGGGGEDEQFF. The chain links TRBV6-5 to TRBJ2-1; D perhaps matches TRBD2 (7 bases). CDR1 is MNHEY, CDR2 SVGAGI, per germline. The V end was cut by 3 bases, the J end by 8 bases, with 23 bases between. CDR3 length: 17 amino acids.

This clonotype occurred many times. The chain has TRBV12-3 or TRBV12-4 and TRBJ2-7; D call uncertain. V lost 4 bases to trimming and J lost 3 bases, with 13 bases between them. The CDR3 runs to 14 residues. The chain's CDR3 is CASSSPGLLYEQYF. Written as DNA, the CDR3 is TGTGCCAGCAGTTCCCCGGGCCTTCTCTACGAGCAGTACTTC.

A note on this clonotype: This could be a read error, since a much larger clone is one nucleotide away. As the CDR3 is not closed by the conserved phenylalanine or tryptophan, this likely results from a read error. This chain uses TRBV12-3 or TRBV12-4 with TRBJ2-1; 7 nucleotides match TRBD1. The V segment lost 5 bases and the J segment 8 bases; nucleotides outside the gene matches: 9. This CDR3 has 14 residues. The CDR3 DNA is TGTGCCAGCAGTCGGACAGGAGCGGTGGATGAGCAGTTCTCC. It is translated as CASSRTGAVDEQFS.

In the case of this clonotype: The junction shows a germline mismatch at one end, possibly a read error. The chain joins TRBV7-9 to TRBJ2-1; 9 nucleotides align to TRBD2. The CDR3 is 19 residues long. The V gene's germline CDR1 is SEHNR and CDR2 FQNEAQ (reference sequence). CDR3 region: CASSHGLALTYGSGNEQFF. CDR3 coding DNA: TGTGCAAGCAGCCACGGACTAGCGCTAACTTATGGGTCCGGGAATGAGCAGTTCTTC.

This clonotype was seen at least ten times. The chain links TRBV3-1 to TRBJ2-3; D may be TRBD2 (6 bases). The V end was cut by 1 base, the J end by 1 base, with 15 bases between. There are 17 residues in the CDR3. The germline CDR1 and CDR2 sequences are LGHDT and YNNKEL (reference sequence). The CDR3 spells CASSQGTGVVRTDTQYF. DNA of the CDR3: TGTGCCAGCAGCCAAGGGACGGGGGTAGTGCGCACAGATACGCAGTATTTT.

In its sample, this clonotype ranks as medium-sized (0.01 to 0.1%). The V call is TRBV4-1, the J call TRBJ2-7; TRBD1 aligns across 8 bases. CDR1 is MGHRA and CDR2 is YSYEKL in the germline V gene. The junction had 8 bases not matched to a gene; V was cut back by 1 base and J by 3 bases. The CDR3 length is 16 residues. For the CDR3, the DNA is TGCGCCAGCAGCCAAGGGCGACAGGGGCGAGGCTACGAGCAGTACTTC. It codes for CASSQGRQGRGYEQYF.

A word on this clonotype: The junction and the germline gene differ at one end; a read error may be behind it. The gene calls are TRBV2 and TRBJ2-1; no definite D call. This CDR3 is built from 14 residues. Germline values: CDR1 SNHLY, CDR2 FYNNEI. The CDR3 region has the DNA TGTGCCAGCTATTACGTCGGAACCTACAATGAGCTGTTCTTC. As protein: CASYYVGTYNELFF.

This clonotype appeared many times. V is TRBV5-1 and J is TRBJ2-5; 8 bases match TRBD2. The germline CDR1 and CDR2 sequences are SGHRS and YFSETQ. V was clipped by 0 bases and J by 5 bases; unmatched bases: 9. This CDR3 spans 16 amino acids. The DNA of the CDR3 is TGCGCCAGCAGCTTGGTGGGACTAGACCCCATGGAGACCCAGTACTTC. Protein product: CASSLVGLDPMETQYF.